The clone carrying this T cell receptor beta chain was seen a handful of times. Its antigen is not identified. TCRdb used MiXCR to reprocess the 5' RACE reads, holding one entry per CDR3 protein. The table has about 350,000 distinct CDR3 sequences, roughly an eighth seen once. The sample comes from a study of T cells after yellow fever vaccination. General study results and limits: A minor fraction of clonotypes spanned both CD4 and CD8 compartments. Boosting was followed by the reappearance of most primary-vaccination clones (96% CD4, about 90% CD8).

The material sequenced was CD4+ T cells sorted from PBMCs, taken 15 days after the yellow fever booster vaccination. This TCR derives from a man aged 18 to 29 who received the YFV17D yellow fever vaccine.

The CDR3 nucleotides are TGCGCCAGCAGCGTGGGACGCGGGGAGACCCAGTACTTC. Translation gives CASSVGRGETQYF. This chain connects TRBV5-1 to TRBJ2-5; D possibly uses TRBD1 or TRBD2 (5 bases each). Deletions cut 4 bases from V and 5 bases from J, with 12 bases between. The germline CDR1 and CDR2 sequences are SGHRS and YFSETQ. The CDR3 runs to 13 residues.